These 32 T cell receptor beta chains came from one sample sequenced in a study of cytomegalovirus exposure and HLA in healthy donors. This PCR relied on a set of 60 Vbeta primers and 13 Jbeta primers. Clones were sequenced by immunoSEQ multiplex PCR, and TCRdb holds only the in-frame ones, with some missing. This sample has about 140,000 clones, with about 80% found just once. Specimen: PBMCs. The receptor set was obtained from a male donor in good health and CMV-seropositive.

Note on this clone: Other nucleotide sequences in the sample specify the same CDR3. The chain recombines TRBV5-1 with TRBJ1-2; possible D gene TRBD1, 5 bases. The V end was cut by 4 bases, the J end by 4 bases, with 11 bases between. The CDR3 loop spans 13 amino acids. Germline CDR1 and CDR2: SGHRS and YFSETQ. The CDR3 DNA reads as TGCGCCAGCAGCCTGGGGCAGTTCTATGGCTACACCTTC. It codes for CASSLGQFYGYTF.

The chain joins TRBV7-9 to TRBJ1-5; a possible D gene is TRBD1 (6 bases). CDR1 is SEHNR and CDR2 is FQNEAQ in the germline V gene (reference sequence). This CDR3 region has 14 residues. Trimming shortened V by 4 bases and J by 5 bases, and 12 bases separated the two germline ends. CDR3 region: CASSSGQPYQPQHF. The CDR3 DNA sequence: TGTGCCAGCAGCTCCGGACAGCCCTATCAGCCCCAGCATTTT.

This sequence joins TRBV5-1 and TRBJ2-1, with a weak D call TRBD1 (6 bases). This CDR3 has 14 amino acids. V lost 0 bases and J 6 bases, leaving 10 bases between the germline ends. Germline V lookup: CDR1 SGHRS, CDR2 YFSETQ. CDR3 in amino acids: CASSLGQVGNEQFF. CDR3 bases: TGCGCCAGCAGCTTGGGACAGGTCGGCAATGAGCAGTTCTTC.

CDR3 sequence (DNA): TGTGCCAGCAGAAGGGGATCGAACACCGGGGAGCTGTTTTTT. This gives the protein CASRRGSNTGELFF. The J gene is TRBJ2-2, the V gene TRBV6-5; the D gene is possibly TRBD1 (5 bases). Trimming took off 6 bases at V and 0 bases at J, with 8 bases between the two ends. This CDR3 has 14 residues. Germline lookup yields CDR1 MNHEY and CDR2 SVGAGI.

The genes are TRBV14 and TRBJ2-1; TRBD1 aligns across 10 bases. After removal of 2 bases from V and 2 bases from J, the junction contained 6 bases not matched to a gene. CDR3 size: 17 residues. Germline loops: CDR1 SGHDN, CDR2 FVKESK. The CDR3, as DNA: TGTGCCAGCAGCCAATACACCGGGACAGGGGCCTACAATGAGCAGTTCTTC. Encoded protein: CASSQYTGTGAYNEQFF.

This chain uses TRBV6-4 with TRBJ2-2, with 9 bases identical to TRBD2. Germline CDR1 is MRHNA and CDR2 is SNTAGT. V was clipped by 3 bases and J by 1 base; unmatched bases: 3. This CDR3 has 16 residues. CDR3 in amino acids: CASSESGRLNTGELFF. The CDR3 nucleotides read TGTGCCAGCAGTGAAAGCGGGAGGCTGAACACCGGGGAGCTGTTTTTT.

The chain employs TRBV5-4 and TRBJ2-1; no definite D call. Germline values: CDR1 SGHNT, CDR2 YYREEE (reference sequence). The V and J ends lost 0 bases and 6 bases respectively, with 4 bases between them. This CDR3 spans 12 amino acids. The CDR3 sequence: CASSLDFNEQFF. DNA for the CDR3: TGTGCCAGCAGCTTGGACTTCAATGAGCAGTTCTTC.

The chain is built from TRBV5-6 and TRBJ2-7, with TRBD1 matching over 7 bases. Germline V gene data show CDR1 as SGHDT and CDR2 as YYEEEE. Trimming removed 3 bases from V and 2 bases from J; junction bases left unmatched: 11. This CDR3 spans 16 amino acids. The CDR3 DNA is TGTGCCAGCAGCTCCCCGACAGGGCCGAATCCCTACGAGCAGTACTTC. It yields the protein CASSSPTGPNPYEQYF. Variable domain in full (rest from reference TRBV5-6 and TRBJ2-7): DAGVTQSPTHLIKTRGQQVTLRCSPKSGHDTVSWYQQALGQGPQFIFQYYEEEERQRGNFPDRFSGHQFPNYSSELNVNALLLGDSALYLCASSSPTGPNPYEQYFGPGTRLTVT.

This chain uses TRBV6-5 with TRBJ2-3; 12 nucleotides align to TRBD2. V gave up 5 bases and J gave up 6 bases; unmatched junction bases: 6. CDR3 length: 15 amino acids. From germline, CDR1 is MNHEY and CDR2 SVGAGI. The CDR3: CASSKTSGSVDTQYF. Written as DNA, the CDR3 is TGTGCCAGCAGTAAGACTAGCGGGAGTGTTGATACGCAGTATTTT.

The J gene is TRBJ2-7, the V gene TRBV7-8, with 10 bases matching TRBD1. Germline lookup yields CDR1 SGHVS and CDR2 FQNEAQ. Trimming removed 8 bases from V and 2 bases from J; junction bases left unmatched: 3. The CDR3 contains 13 residues. The chain's CDR3 is CASGTGDPYEQYF. CDR3 coding DNA: TGTGCCAGCGGGACAGGGGATCCCTACGAGCAGTACTTC. Full variable domain (remainder filled in from reference TRBV7-8 and TRBJ2-7): GAGVSQSPRYKVAKRGQDVALRCDPISGHVSLFWYQQALGQGPEFLTYFQNEAQLDKSGLPSDRFFAERPEGSVSTLKIQRTQQEDSAVYLCASGTGDPYEQYFGPGTRLTVT.

The chain has TRBV7-9 and TRBJ1-2; D is unclear. V was cut by 2 bases and J by 2 bases, with 6 bases left in between. This CDR3 contains 13 residues. Germline V gives CDR1 SEHNR, CDR2 FQNEAQ (reference sequence). The CDR3 nucleotides read TGTGCCAGCAGCTTATTTGAGAACTATGGCTACACCTTC. Translation gives CASSLFENYGYTF. Supplemented by reference TRBV7-9 and TRBJ1-2, the full variable domain reads DTGVSQNPRHKITKRGQNVTFRCDPISEHNRLYWYRQTLGQGPEFLTYFQNEAQLEKSRLLSDRFSAERPKGSFSTLEIQRTEQGDSAMYLCASSLFENYGYTFGSGTRLTVV.

V usage is TRBV18 and J usage is TRBJ2-7; 12 bases match TRBD2. The V gene's germline CDR1 is KGHSH and CDR2 LQKENI. Trimming removed 1 base from V and 2 bases from J; junction bases left unmatched: 9. The CDR3 has 18 residues. The CDR3 DNA sequence: TGTGCCAGCTCACCACGGTCCCTAGCGGGAGGGCTTACCTACGAGCAGTACTTC. Amino acids: CASSPRSLAGGLTYEQYF.

The chain recombines TRBV7-2 with TRBJ1-3; D remains unclear. Germline V gives CDR1 SGHTA, CDR2 FQGNSA. The CDR3 contains 16 residues. V was trimmed by 6 bases and J by 0 bases, leaving 15 bases between them. The CDR3 reads CASSLAGWSSGNTIYF. The CDR3 bases are TGTGCCAGCAGTCTTGCTGGATGGAGCTCTGGAAACACCATATATTTT.

The gene calls are TRBV6-5 and TRBJ1-5; D is possibly TRBD1 (5 bases). Germline V gives CDR1 MNHEY, CDR2 SVGAGI. CDR3 size: 15 residues. Trimming left V 6 bases short and J 2 bases short, with 14 bases between. The CDR3 is CASSRGTGGNQPQHF. CDR3 DNA: TGTGCCAGCAGCCGCGGGACCGGGGGCAATCAGCCCCAGCATTTT.

In nucleotides, the CDR3 is TGTGCCAGCAAACTGTCTAGCGGAACCTACGAGCAGTACTTC. Protein: CASKLSSGTYEQYF. The V gene is TRBV28, the J gene TRBJ2-7; the match to TRBD2 covers 7 bases. The length of the CDR3 is 14 residues. Looked up from germline, CDR1 is MDHEN and CDR2 is SYDVKM. Trimming cost V 7 bases and J 2 bases; bases outside gene matches: 8.

The gene calls are TRBV21-1 and TRBJ1-2; the table's D call, TRBD1, has no DNA check behind it. TRBV21-1 counts as a pseudogene. The CDR3 length is 15 residues. CDR3 amino acids: CASSKAPGREDGYTF. The CDR3 DNA reads TGTGCCAGCAGCAAAGCGCCTGGCAGGGAAGATGGCTACACCTTC.

This clone has a handful of counts. The rearrangement joins TRBV7-9 to TRBJ2-7; D is uncertain. CDR1 is SEHNR, CDR2 FQNEAQ, per germline (reference sequence). V lost 11 bases and J 2 bases, leaving 10 bases between the germline ends. This CDR3 has 11 amino acids. In DNA, the CDR3 is TGTGCCTGCGTACGTCCCTACGAGCAGTACTTC. It specifies CACVRPYEQYF.

This clone was recorded a few times. The V and J genes are TRBV6-1 and TRBJ2-7; a possible D gene is TRBD1 (5 bases). The V gene lost 2 bases and the J gene lost 4 bases, with 12 bases spanning the gap. The length of the CDR3 is 14 residues. CDR1 MNHNS and CDR2 SASEGT come from the germline V gene. CDR3 region: CASSEYEDIYEQYF. In DNA form, the CDR3 reads TGTGCCAGCAGTGAATATGAGGACATTTACGAGCAGTACTTC.

The chain recombines TRBV7-9 with TRBJ1-4; 7 bases line up with TRBD1. Germline V CDR1 and CDR2: SEHNR, FQNEAQ (reference sequence). The CDR3 is 13 amino acids. The ends lost 4 bases at V and 7 bases at J; junction bases unmatched: 3. CDR3 sequence: CASSSQGREKLFF. The CDR3 region has the DNA TGTGCCAGCAGCTCACAGGGGCGTGAAAAACTGTTTTTT.

The chain links TRBV5-8 to TRBJ2-7; D gene ambiguous. Germline CDR1 is SGHTS and CDR2 is YDEGEE. The CDR3 contains 11 residues. Trimming pared 2 bases from V and 4 bases from J, leaving 4 bases between. Written as DNA, the CDR3 is TGTGCCAGCAGCTTTCTATACGAGCAGTACTTC. Its translation: CASSFLYEQYF.

This clone was detected only a few times. The gene calls are TRBV7-6 and TRBJ2-5; D is perhaps TRBD1 (5 bases). The length of the CDR3 is 13 residues. The germline V gene has CDR1 SGHVS and CDR2 FNYEAQ. Trimming stripped 5 bases from V and 4 bases from J, with 11 bases between. This CDR3 is CASSLRVLETQYF. CDR3 nucleotide sequence: TGTGCCAGCAGCCTCAGGGTTTTAGAGACCCAGTACTTC.

Concerning this clone itself: Other DNA sequences within the sample encode an identical CDR3. The CDR3 DNA reads TGTGCCAGCAGCGTAGGACAGGGGGCGGGTGATACGCAGTATTTT. Translation gives CASSVGQGAGDTQYF. The chain links TRBV9 to TRBJ2-3, with 10 bases fitting TRBD1. The CDR3 extends over 15 amino acids. Germline lookup yields CDR1 SGDLS and CDR2 YYNGEE. With V trimmed by 0 bases and J by 6 bases, 4 bases remained unmatched.

The chain carries TRBV2 and TRBJ1-2, with 7 nucleotides matching TRBD1. Unmatched junction bases numbered 6, after V lost 7 bases and J lost 7 bases. The CDR3 runs 12 residues. Germline lookup yields CDR1 SNHLY and CDR2 FYNNEI. CDR3 nucleotides: TGTGCCAGCACCAGAAGGGACAGTGGCTACACCTTC. Translated: CASTRRDSGYTF.

V is TRBV11-2 and J is TRBJ2-5; 7 bases are shared with TRBD2. The CDR3 sequence is 16 residues long. Trimming at V came to 1 base and at J to 7 bases, leaving 12 bases not matched to a gene. The germline gives CDR1 SGHAT, CDR2 FQNNGV. The CDR3 sequence: CASSLGLAPGGGTQYF. The CDR3 region has the DNA TGTGCCAGCAGCTTAGGACTAGCACCCGGAGGTGGGACCCAGTACTTC.

The rearrangement joins TRBV7-3 to TRBJ2-2, with D possibly matching TRBD1 (6 bases). Trimming pared 8 bases from V and 2 bases from J, leaving 12 bases between. Germline lookup yields CDR1 SGHTA and CDR2 FQGTGA. This CDR3 region has 14 residues. This chain's CDR3 is CASREQGNTGELFF. The CDR3 DNA sequence: TGTGCCAGCCGAGAACAGGGTAACACCGGGGAGCTGTTTTTT. The variable domain in full, with the rest retrieved from reference TRBV7-3 and TRBJ2-2, is GAGVSQTPSNKVTEKGKYVELRCDPISGHTALYWYRQSLGQGPEFLIYFQGTGAADDSGLPNDRFFAVRPEGSVSTLKIQRTERGDSAVYLCASREQGNTGELFFGEGSRLTVL.

V usage is TRBV7-2 and J usage is TRBJ2-3; D unresolved. V was cut by 6 bases and J by 5 bases, with 6 bases left in between. This CDR3 is built from 11 residues. In germline, CDR1 is SGHTA, CDR2 FQGNSA. The CDR3 reads CASRRGDTQYF. DNA of the CDR3: TGTGCCAGCAGGCGAGGAGATACGCAGTATTTT. Variable domain in full (rest from reference TRBV7-2 and TRBJ2-3): GAGVSQSPSNKVTEKGKDVELRCDPISGHTALYWYRQSLGQGLEFLIYFQGNSAPDKSGLPSDRFSAERTGGSVSTLTIQRTQQEDSAVYLCASRRGDTQYFGPGTRLTVL.

J is TRBJ2-7 and V is TRBV5-8, with D tentatively TRBD1 (6 bases). Trimming removed 3 bases at V and 6 bases at J, with 16 bases between. Per the germline V gene, CDR1 is SGHTS and CDR2 is YDEGEE. There are 14 residues in the CDR3. In nucleotides, the CDR3 is TGTGCCAGCAGCTCCAAGACAGGTTTACGCGAGCAGTACTTC. It encodes CASSSKTGLREQYF.

The chain combines TRBV5-1 with TRBJ1-3, with a possible D match to TRBD1 (5 bases). Per germline, CDR1 SGHRS and CDR2 YFSETQ. The CDR3 totals 14 residues. Trimming cost V 4 bases and J 8 bases, with 16 bases left between them. CDR3 bases: TGCGCCAGCAGCCCTATCCAGGGTGTGGACACCATATATTTT. Protein sequence: CASSPIQGVDTIYF.

The chain is built from TRBV12-5 and TRBJ1-4, with TRBD1 identical over 11 bases. CDR1 is LGHNT and CDR2 is FRNRAP in the germline V gene. Losses at the gene ends were 5 bases for V and 7 bases for J; bases not matched to a gene: 6. The CDR3 consists of 15 residues. The CDR3, as DNA: TGTGCTAGTGGTGATGGACAGGGGGCAACTGAAAAACTGTTTTTT. Translation gives CASGDGQGATEKLFF.

This chain uses TRBV18 with TRBJ1-5; D remains ambiguous. Trimming stripped 3 bases from V and 3 bases from J, with 15 bases between. This CDR3 contains 16 residues. Germline V gene sequence: CDR1 KGHSH, CDR2 LQKENI. The CDR3 is CASSPMVGVPNQPQHF. The CDR3 DNA is TGTGCCAGCTCACCGATGGTCGGGGTTCCCAATCAGCCCCAGCATTTT.

This clone appeared once. The CDR3 DNA sequence: TGTGCCAGCAGTGCCGCGAGCACCGGGGAGCTGTTTTTT. Amino acid sequence: CASSAASTGELFF. The chain carries TRBV6-4 and TRBJ2-2; unclear D gene. Trimming pared 4 bases from V and 4 bases from J, leaving 7 bases between. Germline V gene lookup returns CDR1 MRHNA and CDR2 SNTAGT. The CDR3 has 13 residues.

The chain uses TRBV2 and TRBJ2-2; 7 nucleotides align to TRBD1. The CDR3 has 14 residues. The J segment lost 6 bases and the V segment lost 8 bases, leaving 9 bases of the junction unmatched. Germline loops: CDR1 SNHLY, CDR2 FYNNEI. The CDR3 DNA reads as TGTGCCAGCGGAAAGGAGCAGGGGGCCGGGGAGCTGTTTTTT. Translation gives CASGKEQGAGELFF. Variable domain in full (rest from reference TRBV2 and TRBJ2-2): EPEVTQTPSHQVTQMGQEVILRCVPISNHLYFYWYRQILGQKVEFLVSFYNNEISEKSEIFDDQFSVERPDGSNFTLKIRSTKLEDSAMYFCASGKEQGAGELFFGEGSRLTVL.